This T cell receptor (beta chain) comes out of a study of blood T cells in healthy people across ages. CDR3 length equals 17 residues. The V and J ends lost 5 bases and 3 bases, in that order; junction bases with no gene match: 12. A sample-barcoded 5' primer and a J-beta primer mix were used in a second PCR of about 7 to 12 cycles. TCRdb reanalysed the 5' RACE reads using MiXCR and keeps one entry per CDR3 protein. Found here are more than 650,000 distinct CDR3 sequences, roughly 25% of them singletons; the top ten hold around 2.9%. These data were likewise used in another study, on T cells of mothers and their children.

The chain is built from TRBV12-3 or TRBV12-4 and TRBJ2-2; TRBD1 matches at 7 bases. Source material: blood. This TCR was recovered from a boy under 18 in good health. The CDR3 region is CASSPGQVGVDTGELFF. The DNA for the CDR3 is TGTGCCAGCAGTCCAGGACAGGTTGGGGTAGACACCGGGGAGCTGTTTTTT.